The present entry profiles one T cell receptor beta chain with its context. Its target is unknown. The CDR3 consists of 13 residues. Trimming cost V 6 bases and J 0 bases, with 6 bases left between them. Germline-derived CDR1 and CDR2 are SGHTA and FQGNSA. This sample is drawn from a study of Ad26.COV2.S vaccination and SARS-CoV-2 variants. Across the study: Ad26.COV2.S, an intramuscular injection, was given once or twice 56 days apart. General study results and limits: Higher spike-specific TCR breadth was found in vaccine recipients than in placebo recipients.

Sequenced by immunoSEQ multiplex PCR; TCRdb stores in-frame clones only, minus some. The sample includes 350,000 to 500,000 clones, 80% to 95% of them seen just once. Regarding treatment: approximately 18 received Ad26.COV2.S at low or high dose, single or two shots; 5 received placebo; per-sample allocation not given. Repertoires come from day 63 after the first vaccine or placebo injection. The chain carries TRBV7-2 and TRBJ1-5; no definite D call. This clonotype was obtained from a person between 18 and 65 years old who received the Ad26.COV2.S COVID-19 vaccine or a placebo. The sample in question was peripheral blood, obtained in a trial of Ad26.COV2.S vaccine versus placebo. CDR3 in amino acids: CASRAVSNQPQHF. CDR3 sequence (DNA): TGTGCCAGCAGGGCGGTTAGCAATCAGCCCCAGCATTTT.